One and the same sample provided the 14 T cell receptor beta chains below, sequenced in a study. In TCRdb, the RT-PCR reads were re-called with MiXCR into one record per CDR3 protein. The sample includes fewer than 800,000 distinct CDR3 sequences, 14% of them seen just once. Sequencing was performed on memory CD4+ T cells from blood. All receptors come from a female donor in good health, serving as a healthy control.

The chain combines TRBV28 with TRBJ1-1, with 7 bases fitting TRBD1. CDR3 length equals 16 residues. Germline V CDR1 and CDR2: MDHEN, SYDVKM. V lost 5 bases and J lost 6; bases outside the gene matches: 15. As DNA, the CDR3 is TGTGCCAGCAGTCCCAGGGGGGGACTTCTTTTCGCTGAAGCTTTCTTT. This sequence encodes CASSPRGGLLFAEAFF.

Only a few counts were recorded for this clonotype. In DNA, the CDR3 is TGTGCCAGCAGCTTACAGGGGGAGGACACTGAAGCTTTCTTT. Translated, it gives CASSLQGEDTEAFF. The rearrangement links TRBV7-2 to TRBJ1-1, with 7 bases fitting TRBD1. There are 14 residues in the CDR3. V lost 2 bases and J lost 3; bases outside the gene matches: 3. Germline CDR1 and CDR2: SGHTA and FQGNSA.

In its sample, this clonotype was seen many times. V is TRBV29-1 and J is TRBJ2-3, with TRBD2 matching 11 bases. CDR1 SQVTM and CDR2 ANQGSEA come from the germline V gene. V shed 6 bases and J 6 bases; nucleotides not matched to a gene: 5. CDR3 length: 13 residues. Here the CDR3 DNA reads TGCAGCGTGAGACTAGCGGGACCTGATACGCAGTATTTT. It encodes CSVRLAGPDTQYF.

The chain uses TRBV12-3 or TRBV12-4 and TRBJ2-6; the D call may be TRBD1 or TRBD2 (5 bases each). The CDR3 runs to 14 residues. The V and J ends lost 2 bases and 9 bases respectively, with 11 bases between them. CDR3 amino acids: CASSLKGTGNVLTF. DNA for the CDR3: TGTGCCAGCAGTTTAAAGGGGACGGGCAACGTCCTGACTTTC.

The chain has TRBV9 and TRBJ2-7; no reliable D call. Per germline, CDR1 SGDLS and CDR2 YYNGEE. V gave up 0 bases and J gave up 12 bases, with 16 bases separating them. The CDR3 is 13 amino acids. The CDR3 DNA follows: TGTGCCAGCAGCGTAGGGGTTACGAGCACCGCGTACTTC. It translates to CASSVGVTSTAYF.

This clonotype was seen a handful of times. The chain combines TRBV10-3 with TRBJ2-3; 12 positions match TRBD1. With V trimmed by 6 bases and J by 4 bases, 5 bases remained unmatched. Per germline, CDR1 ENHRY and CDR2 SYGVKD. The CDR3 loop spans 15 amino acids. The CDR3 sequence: CAIRGTGGSADTQYF. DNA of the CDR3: TGTGCCATCAGGGGGACAGGGGGCAGCGCAGATACGCAGTATTTT.

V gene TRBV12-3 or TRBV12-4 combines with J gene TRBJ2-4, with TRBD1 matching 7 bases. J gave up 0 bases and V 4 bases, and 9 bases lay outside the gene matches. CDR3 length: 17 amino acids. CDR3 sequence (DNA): TGTGCCAGCAGTTCGGGACAGAAGCTCCCAGCCAAAAACATTCAGTACTTC. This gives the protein CASSSGQKLPAKNIQYF.

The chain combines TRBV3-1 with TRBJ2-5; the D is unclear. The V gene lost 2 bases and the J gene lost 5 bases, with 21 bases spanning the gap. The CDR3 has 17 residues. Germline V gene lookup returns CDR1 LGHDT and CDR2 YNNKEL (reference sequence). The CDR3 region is CASSQFFISENRETQYF. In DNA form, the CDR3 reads TGTGCCAGCAGCCAATTTTTTATTAGTGAAAATCGGGAGACCCAGTACTTC.

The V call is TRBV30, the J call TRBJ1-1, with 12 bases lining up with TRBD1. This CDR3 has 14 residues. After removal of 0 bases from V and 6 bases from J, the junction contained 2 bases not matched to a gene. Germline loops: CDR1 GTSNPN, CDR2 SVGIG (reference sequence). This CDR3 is CAWSVGTGGPEAFF. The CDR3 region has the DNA TGTGCCTGGAGTGTCGGGACAGGGGGCCCTGAAGCTTTCTTT. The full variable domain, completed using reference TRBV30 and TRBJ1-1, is SQTIHQWPATLVQPVGSPLSLECTVEGTSNPNLYWYRQAAGRGLQLLFYSVGIGQISSEVPQNLSASRPQDRQFILSSKKLLLSDSGFYLCAWSVGTGGPEAFFGQGTRLTVV.

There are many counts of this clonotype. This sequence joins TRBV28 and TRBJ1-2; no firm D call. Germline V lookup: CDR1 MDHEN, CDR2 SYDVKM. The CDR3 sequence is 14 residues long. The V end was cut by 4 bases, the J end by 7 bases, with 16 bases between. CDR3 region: CASSSLTRRVGYTF. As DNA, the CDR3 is TGTGCCAGCAGTTCCTTGACAAGGAGGGTTGGCTACACCTTC.

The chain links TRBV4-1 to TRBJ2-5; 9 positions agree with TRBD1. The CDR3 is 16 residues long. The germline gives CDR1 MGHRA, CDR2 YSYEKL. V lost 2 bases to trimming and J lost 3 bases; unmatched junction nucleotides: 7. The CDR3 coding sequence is TGCGCCAGCAGCCAACATTTGACAGGGGGGAAAGAGACCCAGTACTTC. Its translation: CASSQHLTGGKETQYF.

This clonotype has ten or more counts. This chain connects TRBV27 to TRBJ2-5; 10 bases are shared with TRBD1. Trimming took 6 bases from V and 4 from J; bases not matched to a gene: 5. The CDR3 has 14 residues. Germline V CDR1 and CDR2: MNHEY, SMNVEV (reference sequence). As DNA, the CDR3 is TGTGCCAGCAGCTCATGGGACAGGGGAGAGACCCAGTACTTC. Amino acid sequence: CASSSWDRGETQYF.

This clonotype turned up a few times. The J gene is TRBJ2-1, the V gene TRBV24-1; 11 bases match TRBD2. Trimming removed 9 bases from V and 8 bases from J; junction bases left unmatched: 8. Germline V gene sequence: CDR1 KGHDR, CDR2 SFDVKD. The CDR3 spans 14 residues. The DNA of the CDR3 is TGTGCCACCGCGGGTAGCGGGGGGGGCGATGAGCAGTTCTTC. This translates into CATAGSGGGDEQFF.

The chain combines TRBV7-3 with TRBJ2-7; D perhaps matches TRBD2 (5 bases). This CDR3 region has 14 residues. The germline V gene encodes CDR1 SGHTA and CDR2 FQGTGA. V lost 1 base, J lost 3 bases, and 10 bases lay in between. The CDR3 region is CASSLMVGGYEQYF. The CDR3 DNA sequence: TGTGCCAGCAGCTTAATGGTAGGAGGCTACGAGCAGTACTTC. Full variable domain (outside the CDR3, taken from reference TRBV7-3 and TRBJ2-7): GAGVSQTPSNKVTEKGKYVELRCDPISGHTALYWYRQSLGQGPEFLIYFQGTGAADDSGLPNDRFFAVRPEGSVSTLKIQRTERGDSAVYLCASSLMVGGYEQYFGPGTRLTVT.